These 25 T cell receptor beta chains share one sample of origin, sequenced in a study of human T cells and chemical hapten exposure. Time point: healthy volunteer bleed at 2 weeks. Total RNA was isolated from whole blood that had not been fractionated. TCRdb analysed the RACE reads with MiXCR anew, one entry per CDR3 protein. This repertoire shows over 45,000 distinct CDR3 sequences, 3.5% to 4.5% found once; its top ten account for roughly 1.6%. Sequenced: whole blood. These receptors all stem from a female donor in good health. Some clones in this sample may be carry-over from other donors' samples.

In its sample, this clonotype was seen many times. The chain recombines TRBV12-3 or TRBV12-4 with TRBJ2-3, with TRBD1 as a possible D gene (5 bases). The CDR3 runs to 14 residues. Trimming removed 6 bases at V and 4 bases at J, with 14 bases between. CDR3 bases: TGTGCCAGCAGCCGGACACGATTCTCAGATACGCAGTATTTT. It encodes CASSRTRFSDTQYF.

This chain connects TRBV20-1 to TRBJ1-1, with D perhaps TRBD1 (6 bases). The CDR3 is 12 residues long. In germline, CDR1 is DFQATT, CDR2 SNEGSKA (reference sequence). In DNA form, the CDR3 reads TGCAGCCGAGGGGGTAGGGGCACTGAAGCTTTCTTT. It translates to CSRGGRGTEAFF.

This clonotype was observed many times. The chain recombines TRBV7-2 with TRBJ2-5; D possibly corresponds to TRBD2 (5 bases). CDR3 size: 13 residues. Germline CDR1 and CDR2: SGHTA and FQGNSA. V was shortened by 5 bases and J by 4 bases, with 11 bases between the two germline ends. The CDR3 is CASSRDELETQYF. CDR3 bases: TGTGCCAGCAGCCGGGATGAGCTAGAGACCCAGTACTTC.

This clonotype showed up many times. V gene TRBV5-6 combines with J gene TRBJ1-2, with no clear D. Germline lookup yields CDR1 SGHDT and CDR2 YYEEEE. The CDR3 contains 13 residues. V shed 4 bases and J shed 11 bases, with 18 bases lying between them. Written as DNA, the CDR3 is TGTGCCAGCAGCCCGAGTCTTGTATGGAGGTACACCTTC. This codes for CASSPSLVWRYTF.

This clonotype occurred many times. This sequence joins TRBV28 and TRBJ1-5, with D tentatively TRBD1 (6 bases). From germline, CDR1 is MDHEN and CDR2 SYDVKM. The CDR3 is 15 residues long. Trimming stripped 4 bases from V and 3 bases from J, with 13 bases between. The CDR3 is CASSSLQGTNQPQHF. CDR3 DNA: TGTGCCAGCAGTTCCCTCCAGGGGACCAATCAGCCCCAGCATTTT.

The chain links TRBV15 to TRBJ1-2; TRBD1 aligns across 7 bases. This CDR3 contains 13 residues. Germline-derived CDR1 and CDR2 are LNHNV and YYDKDF (reference sequence). V shed 6 bases and J 6 bases; nucleotides not matched to a gene: 7. CDR3 protein: CATSSGQGDGYTF. The CDR3 coding sequence is TGTGCCACCAGTAGTGGGCAGGGGGATGGCTACACCTTC.

This clonotype was counted ten times or more. The chain uses TRBV9 and TRBJ2-7; TRBD1 or TRBD2 may be the D gene (6 bases each). The CDR3 sequence is 16 residues long. Germline V CDR1 and CDR2: SGDLS, YYNGEE. V was trimmed by 0 bases and J by 5 bases, leaving 18 bases between them. CDR3 sequence reads: CASSVEPEGGFDEQYF. The CDR3 DNA reads TGTGCCAGCAGCGTAGAACCCGAGGGGGGCTTCGACGAGCAGTACTTC.

This clonotype is categorized as large. The chain recombines TRBV6-2 or TRBV6-3 with TRBJ2-6; D not resolved. Trimming stripped 5 bases from V and 1 base from J, with 12 bases between. This CDR3 is 16 amino acids long. Germline V gives CDR1 MNHEY, CDR2 SVGEGT. The CDR3 loop reads CASSATGLSGANVLTF. The DNA of the CDR3 is TGTGCCAGCAGTGCCACTGGGCTTTCTGGGGCCAACGTCCTGACTTTC.

This clonotype was counted many times. The gene calls are TRBV6-1 and TRBJ2-3; D is ambiguous. Germline V lookup: CDR1 MNHNS, CDR2 SASEGT. The length of the CDR3 is 13 residues. V dropped 7 bases and J dropped 3 bases, with 11 bases sitting between them. As DNA, the CDR3 is TGTGCCAGCACCCAAGGACGTACAGATACGCAGTATTTT. This sequence encodes CASTQGRTDTQYF.

This clonotype was counted ten times or more. This chain joins TRBV5-5 and TRBJ2-5; no clear D gene. The CDR3 runs 14 residues. Per germline, CDR1 SGHKS and CDR2 YYEKEE (reference sequence). Trimming removed 6 bases from V and 5 bases from J, with 17 bases in between. The CDR3 sequence: CASTPNPAWETQYF. CDR3 nucleotides: TGTGCCAGCACGCCGAATCCGGCTTGGGAGACCCAGTACTTC. The entire variable domain, with the rest obtained from reference TRBV5-5 and TRBJ2-5, is as follows: DAGVTQSPTHLIKTRGQQVTLRCSPISGHKSVSWYQQVLGQGPQFIFQYYEKEERGRGNFPDRFSARQFPNYSSELNVNALLLGDSALYLCASTPNPAWETQYFGPGTRLLVL.

Many counts were recorded for this clonotype. The CDR3 region is CATEDRGGRETQYF. The CDR3 region has the DNA TGTGCCACCGAGGACAGGGGGGGACGAGAGACCCAGTACTTC. The chain carries TRBV28 and TRBJ2-5; the match to TRBD1 covers 10 bases. The CDR3 contains 14 residues. With 10 bases clipped from V and 4 bases from J, the junction kept 9 bases outside the gene matches. Germline CDR1 is MDHEN and CDR2 is SYDVKM.

This clonotype was observed at least ten times. V usage is TRBV6-5 and J usage is TRBJ2-4, with a possible D match to TRBD2 (5 bases). The CDR3 runs 14 residues. V lost 4 bases to trimming and J lost 1 base, with 8 bases between them. The V gene's germline CDR1 is MNHEY and CDR2 SVGAGI. CDR3 in amino acids: CASSFGLAKNIQYF. CDR3 coding DNA: TGTGCCAGCAGTTTCGGACTGGCCAAAAACATTCAGTACTTC.

This clonotype was seen only a few times. The V call is TRBV20-1, the J call TRBJ1-1; D remains ambiguous. Germline V gene sequence: CDR1 DFQATT, CDR2 SNEGSKA (reference sequence). V was shortened by 0 bases and J by 1 base, with 9 bases between the two germline ends. The length of the CDR3 is 14 residues. CDR3 region: CSARDFPANTEAFF. CDR3 coding DNA: TGCAGTGCTAGAGATTTTCCAGCGAACACTGAAGCTTTCTTT.

This clonotype was seen repeatedly, ten times or more. This chain joins TRBV12-3 or TRBV12-4 and TRBJ1-2; D perhaps matches TRBD1 (5 bases). This CDR3 is 14 amino acids long. Trimming stripped 6 bases from V and 4 bases from J, with 15 bases between. The CDR3 spells CASSQGFKPYGYTF. CDR3 in DNA: TGTGCCAGCAGCCAGGGATTTAAACCCTATGGCTACACCTTC.

This clonotype was counted many times. The chain recombines TRBV19 with TRBJ1-1, with 7 bases that match TRBD1. Germline V gene data show CDR1 as LNHDA and CDR2 as SQIVND (reference sequence). Trimming removed 5 bases from V and 0 bases from J; junction bases left unmatched: 3. The CDR3 is 14 amino acids. In DNA, the CDR3 is TGTGCCAGTAGTGAGGGACAGATGAACACTGAAGCTTTCTTT. This translates into CASSEGQMNTEAFF. Based on the CDR3 plus reference TRBV19 and TRBJ1-1, the full variable domain is DGGITQSPKYLFRKEGQNVTLSCEQNLNHDAMYWYRQDPGQGLRLIYYSQIVNDFQKGDIAEGYSVSREKKESFPLTVTSAQKNPTAFYLCASSEGQMNTEAFFGQGTRLTVV.

This clonotype was detected many times. This sequence joins TRBV7-6 and TRBJ1-2; D uncertain. Germline V gene data show CDR1 as SGHVS and CDR2 as FNYEAQ. The length of the CDR3 is 18 residues. The germline V and J ends were trimmed by 3 bases and 0 bases, with 20 bases remaining between them. The CDR3 DNA reads TGTGCCAGCAGCTTGGACCCTCTGACGTGGGGAGCTAACTATGGCTACACCTTC. Encoded protein: CASSLDPLTWGANYGYTF.

At least ten counts were recorded for this clonotype. V is TRBV12-3 or TRBV12-4 and J is TRBJ1-5; TRBD1 is a possible D gene (5 bases). Trimming cost V 6 bases and J 0 bases, with 21 bases left between them. This CDR3 has 18 residues. CDR3 DNA sequence: TGTGCCAGCAGCCCTCCGGCGTCTGGGGGATATAGCAATCAGCCCCAGCATTTT. Translated, it gives CASSPPASGGYSNQPQHF.

This clonotype was seen many times. The V gene is TRBV27, the J gene TRBJ1-6; 9 bases fit TRBD1. Germline lookup yields CDR1 MNHEY and CDR2 SMNVEV (reference sequence). The trim removed 6 bases at V and 9 bases at J, leaving 0 bases unmatched. CDR3 size: 12 residues. CDR3 DNA sequence: TGTGCCAGCAGGACAGGGGGTTCACCCCTCCACTTT. Encoded protein: CASRTGGSPLHF.

Ten or more counts support this clonotype. V is TRBV7-9 and J is TRBJ1-2; D may be TRBD1 (6 bases). V was trimmed by 3 bases and J by 8 bases, leaving 19 bases between them. The germline gives CDR1 SEHNR, CDR2 FQNEAQ (reference sequence). The CDR3 contains 15 residues. CDR3 in DNA: TGTGCCAGCAGCTTCCCTGGCAGGGGAGCCCGCGGCTACACCTTC. Translating it yields CASSFPGRGARGYTF.

This clonotype was seen ten or more times. The chain carries TRBV12-3 or TRBV12-4 and TRBJ1-4; D not resolved. V dropped 2 bases and J dropped 8 bases, with 6 bases sitting between them. The CDR3 covers 12 residues. Written as DNA, the CDR3 is TGTGCCAGCAGTTTATACGCGGAAAAACTGTTTTTT. This sequence encodes CASSLYAEKLFF.

This clonotype has a count of ten or more. The J gene is TRBJ2-1, the V gene TRBV2; D unclear. The CDR3 is 13 amino acids. With 1 base removed from V and 4 bases from J, the gap between germline ends came to 5 bases. CDR1 is SNHLY and CDR2 is FYNNEI in the germline V gene. The CDR3 sequence: CASSEVGYNEQFF. CDR3 nucleotides: TGTGCCAGCAGTGAAGTGGGTTACAATGAGCAGTTCTTC. The full variable domain, its missing parts supplied by reference TRBV2 and TRBJ2-1, is EPEVTQTPSHQVTQMGQEVILRCVPISNHLYFYWYRQILGQKVEFLVSFYNNEISEKSEIFDDQFSVERPDGSNFTLKIRSTKLEDSAMYFCASSEVGYNEQFFGPGTRLTVL.

A word on this clonotype: Since a much larger clone is just one base distant, this may be a read error. The chain joins TRBV29-1 to TRBJ2-1, with 7 bases matching TRBD2. Germline values: CDR1 SQVTM, CDR2 ANQGSEA. The CDR3 spans 15 residues. Trimming cost V 8 bases and J 0 bases; bases outside gene matches: 10. The CDR3 loop reads CSLGGGGSSYNEQFF. DNA for the CDR3: TGCAGCCTTGGCGGCGGGGGAAGCTCCTACAATGAGCAGTTCTTC.

This clonotype showed up many times. The J gene is TRBJ1-5, the V gene TRBV12-3 or TRBV12-4, with 9 bases matching TRBD1. The CDR3 runs to 16 residues. V gave up 6 bases and J gave up 1 base; unmatched junction bases: 7. This CDR3 is CASSKTGGVSNQPQHF. CDR3 nucleotides: TGTGCCAGCAGCAAAACAGGGGGCGTGAGCAATCAGCCCCAGCATTTT.

This clonotype was seen ten or more times. The chain recombines TRBV20-1 with TRBJ2-7; the match to TRBD1 covers 11 bases. V trimming: 2 bases; J trimming: 5 bases; junction bases outside the gene matches: 2. The CDR3 is 13 amino acids. Looked up from germline, CDR1 is DFQATT and CDR2 is SNEGSKA (reference sequence). CDR3 amino acids: CSARRGQGDEQYF. In DNA form, the CDR3 reads TGCAGTGCTAGAAGGGGACAGGGGGACGAGCAGTACTTC.

This clonotype has only a few counts. The chain employs TRBV7-2 and TRBJ2-3; perhaps TRBD2 as D (7 bases). Trimming removed 5 bases from V and 0 bases from J, with 12 bases in between. This CDR3 has 15 residues. Germline CDR1 and CDR2: SGHTA and FQGNSA. The CDR3 nucleotides are TGTGCCAGCAGCCACGGGGGGCGGAGCACAGATACGCAGTATTTT. It specifies CASSHGGRSTDTQYF.